This TCR beta chain was sequenced during a study of monozygotic twins with inflammatory bowel disease. The study, taken as a whole, reports: Neither one strong signal nor one clonotype associated with IBD was supported.

The authors ran two nested PCRs of approximately 16 and 10 cycles on TCRalpha and TCRbeta cDNA. TCRdb reprocessed the 5' RACE reads and stores each CDR3 protein as one record, lacking DNA. Here the sample table reports fewer than 450,000 distinct CDR3 sequences. Of note for this clonotype: The target antigen is unknown.

Per germline, CDR1 LGHNT and CDR2 FRNRAP. This CDR3 spans 15 amino acids. The sequence was obtained from a human donor with ulcerative colitis or Crohn's disease, or a healthy co-twin of an affected twin (not recorded which). The sample comprised blood. The chain combines TRBV12-5 with TRBJ2-1; TCRdb returns TRBD2, unconfirmable since there is no DNA. CDR3 region: CASGSGGSGGNEQFF.